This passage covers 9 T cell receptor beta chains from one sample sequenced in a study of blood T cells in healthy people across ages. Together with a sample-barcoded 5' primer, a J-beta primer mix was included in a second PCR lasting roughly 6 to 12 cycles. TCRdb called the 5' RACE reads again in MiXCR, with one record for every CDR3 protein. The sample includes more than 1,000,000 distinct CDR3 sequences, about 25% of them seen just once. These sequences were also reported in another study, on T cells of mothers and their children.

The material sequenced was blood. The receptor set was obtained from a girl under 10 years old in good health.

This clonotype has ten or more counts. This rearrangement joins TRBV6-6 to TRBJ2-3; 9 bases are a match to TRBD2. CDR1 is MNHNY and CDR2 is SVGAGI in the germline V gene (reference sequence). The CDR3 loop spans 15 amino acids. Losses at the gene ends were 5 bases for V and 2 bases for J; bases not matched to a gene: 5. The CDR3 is CASSLIAGATDTQYF. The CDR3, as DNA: TGTGCCAGCAGTCTTATAGCGGGAGCCACAGATACGCAGTATTTT.

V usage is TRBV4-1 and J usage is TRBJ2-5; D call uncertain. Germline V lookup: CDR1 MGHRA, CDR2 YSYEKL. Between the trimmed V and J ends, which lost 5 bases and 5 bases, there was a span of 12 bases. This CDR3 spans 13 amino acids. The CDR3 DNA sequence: TGCGCCAGCAGCGCCGCTGACGGGGAGACCCAGTACTTC. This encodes CASSAADGETQYF.

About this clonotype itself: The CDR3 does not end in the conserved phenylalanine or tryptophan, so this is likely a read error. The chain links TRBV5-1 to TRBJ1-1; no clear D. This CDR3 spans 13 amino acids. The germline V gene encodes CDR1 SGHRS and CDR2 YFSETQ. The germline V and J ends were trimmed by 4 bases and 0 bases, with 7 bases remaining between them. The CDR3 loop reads CASSLELNTEAFS. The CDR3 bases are TGCGCCAGCAGCCTAGAATTGAACACTGAAGCTTTCTCT.

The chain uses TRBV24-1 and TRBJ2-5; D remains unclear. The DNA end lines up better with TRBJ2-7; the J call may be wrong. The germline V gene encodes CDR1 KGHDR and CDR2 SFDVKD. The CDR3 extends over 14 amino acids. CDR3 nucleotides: TGTGCCACCAGTGACGGAATGATCCCCTACGAGCAGTACTTC. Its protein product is CATSDGMIPYEQYF.

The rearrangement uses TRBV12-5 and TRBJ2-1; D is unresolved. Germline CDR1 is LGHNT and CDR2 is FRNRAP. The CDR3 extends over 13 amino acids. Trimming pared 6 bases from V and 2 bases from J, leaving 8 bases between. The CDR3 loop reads CASGRGTYNEQFF. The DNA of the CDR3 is TGTGCTAGTGGCAGAGGCACCTACAATGAGCAGTTCTTC. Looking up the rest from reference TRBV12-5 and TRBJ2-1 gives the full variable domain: DARVTQTPRHKVTEMGQEVTMRCQPILGHNTVFWYRQTMMQGLELLAYFRNRAPLDDSGMPKDRFSAEMPDATLATLKIQPSEPRDSAVYFCASGRGTYNEQFFGPGTRLTVL.

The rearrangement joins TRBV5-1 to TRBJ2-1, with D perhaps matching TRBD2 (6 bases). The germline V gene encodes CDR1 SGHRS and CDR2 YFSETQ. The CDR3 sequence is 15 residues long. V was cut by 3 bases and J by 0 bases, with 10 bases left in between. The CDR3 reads CASSWGLDSYNEQFF. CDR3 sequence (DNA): TGCGCCAGCAGCTGGGGACTGGACTCCTACAATGAGCAGTTCTTC. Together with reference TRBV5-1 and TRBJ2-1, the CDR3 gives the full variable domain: KAGVTQTPRYLIKTRGQQVTLSCSPISGHRSVSWYQQTPGQGLQFLFEYFSETQRNKGNFPGRFSGRQFSNSRSEMNVSTLELGDSALYLCASSWGLDSYNEQFFGPGTRLTVL.

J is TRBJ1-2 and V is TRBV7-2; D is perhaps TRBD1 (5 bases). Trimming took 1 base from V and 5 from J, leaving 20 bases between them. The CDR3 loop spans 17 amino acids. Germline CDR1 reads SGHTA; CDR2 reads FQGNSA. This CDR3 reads CASSLDPPAGSVYGYTF. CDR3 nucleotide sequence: TGTGCCAGCAGCTTAGACCCCCCCGCAGGGTCGGTGTATGGCTACACCTTC.

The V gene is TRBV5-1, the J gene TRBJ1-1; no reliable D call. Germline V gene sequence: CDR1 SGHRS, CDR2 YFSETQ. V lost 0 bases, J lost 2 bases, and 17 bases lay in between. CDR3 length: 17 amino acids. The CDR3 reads CASSLAGRLGSNTEAFF. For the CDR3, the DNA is TGCGCCAGCAGCTTGGCCGGTCGACTGGGTAGCAACACTGAAGCTTTCTTT. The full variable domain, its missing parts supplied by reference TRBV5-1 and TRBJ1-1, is KAGVTQTPRYLIKTRGQQVTLSCSPISGHRSVSWYQQTPGQGLQFLFEYFSETQRNKGNFPGRFSGRQFSNSRSEMNVSTLELGDSALYLCASSLAGRLGSNTEAFFGQGTRLTVV.

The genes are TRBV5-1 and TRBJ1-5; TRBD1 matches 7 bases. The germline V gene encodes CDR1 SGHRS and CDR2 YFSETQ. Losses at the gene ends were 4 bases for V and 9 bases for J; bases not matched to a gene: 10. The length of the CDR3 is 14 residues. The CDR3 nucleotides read TGCGCCAGCAGCCAGGGGGACAAGGGGAGGCCCCAGCATTTT. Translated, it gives CASSQGDKGRPQHF.